This TCR delta chain was identified in a study of Vδ1+ human thymocytes. The study's findings and limits: TRD repertoires were essentially private, unlike widely shared TRG clonotypes. Unlike peripheral blood Vdelta1+ controls, thymic delta-chain sequences included 20% to 25% Vdelta2 and few Vdelta3. Thymic TRG and TRD repertoires appeared highly polyclonal.

Extracted RNA was reverse transcribed into cDNA. Pooled V-gene forward primers with one constant-region reverse primer generated the CDR3 amplicons by multiplex PCR. TCRdb made new clone calls on the multiplex PCR reads using CATT. The sample lists approximately 19,000 delta-chain clones, roughly 8% occurring once. On this clone itself: Its specificity is unknown.

V gave up 4 bases and J gave up 0 bases, with 18 bases separating them. Germline CDR1 reads TSWWSYY; CDR2 reads QGS. The CDR3 runs to 17 residues. This sequence joins TRDV1 and TRDJ1; D is undetermined. TCRdb does not report a J gene; here it was assigned by matching the DNA to germline references. Material for sequencing was Vdelta1+ gamma-delta thymocytes from the thymus. The subset here: FACS-sorted CD3+ TCRalphabeta- TCRVdelta1+ TCRVdelta2- thymocytes. The clonotype originates from a child younger than two who had congenital heart surgery. CDR3 residues: CALGGPAEKPYTDKLIF. In nucleotides, the CDR3 is TGTGCTCTTGGGGGGCCGGCAGAAAAGCCGTACACCGATAAACTCATCTTT.